The 21 T cell receptor beta chains reported below all come from one sample, sequenced in a study of T-cell memory formation after mild COVID-19. TCRdb re-called the 5' RACE reads through MiXCR, storing one row per CDR3 protein. The profile shows 300,000 to 400,000 distinct CDR3 sequences, more than 15% of them singletons. Sample: PBMCs or a T cell subset sorted from them (not recorded which). These receptor sequences come from a man younger than 30 who had mild COVID-19 (a few samples of this study predate the infection). Cell type and time point are not known.

The chain has TRBV6-2 or TRBV6-3 and TRBJ1-1, with D uncertain. The CDR3 covers 12 residues. V was trimmed by 4 bases and J by 5 bases, leaving 8 bases between them. Germline CDR1 is MNHEY and CDR2 is SVGEGT. The CDR3 reads CASSSRPTEAFF. In DNA form, the CDR3 reads TGTGCCAGCAGTTCCCGGCCAACTGAAGCTTTCTTT.

This clonotype was counted between two and nine times. This chain joins TRBV12-5 and TRBJ2-3; 10 bases are a match to TRBD2. The CDR3 is made up of 15 amino acids. Looked up from germline, CDR1 is LGHNT and CDR2 is FRNRAP. V lost 8 bases to trimming and J lost 3 bases; unmatched junction nucleotides: 8. CDR3 in amino acids: CASLFSGGYTDTQYF. The DNA for the CDR3 is TGTGCTAGTCTTTTTAGCGGGGGGTATACAGATACGCAGTATTTT. Full variable domain (remainder filled in from reference TRBV12-5 and TRBJ2-3): DARVTQTPRHKVTEMGQEVTMRCQPILGHNTVFWYRQTMMQGLELLAYFRNRAPLDDSGMPKDRFSAEMPDATLATLKIQPSEPRDSAVYFCASLFSGGYTDTQYFGPGTRLTVL.

The chain combines TRBV5-1 with TRBJ2-1; 11 bases fit TRBD2. The germline V gene encodes CDR1 SGHRS and CDR2 YFSETQ. This CDR3 region has 17 residues. Trimming removed 4 bases from V and 6 bases from J; junction bases left unmatched: 12. The CDR3 bases are TGCGCCAGCAGCGGGTGGCTAGCGGGGGGCCCCTCCAATGAGCAGTTCTTC. Protein sequence: CASSGWLAGGPSNEQFF.

CDR3 amino acids: CASSLQQGSREQYF. CDR3 nucleotide sequence: TGTGCCAGCAGCTTACAACAGGGGAGTCGAGAGCAGTACTTC. The V call is TRBV7-3, the J call TRBJ2-7; 7 bases line up with TRBD1. From germline, CDR1 is SGHTA and CDR2 FQGTGA. J was trimmed by 7 bases and V by 2 bases; bases with no gene match: 8. The length of the CDR3 is 14 residues.

The V and J genes are TRBV10-2 and TRBJ2-3, with TRBD2 matching 9 bases. CDR1 WSHSY and CDR2 SAAADI come from the germline V gene. With V trimmed by 6 bases and J by 0 bases, 7 bases remained unmatched. The CDR3 runs to 16 residues. The CDR3 sequence is CASRPLAGASTDTQYF. The CDR3, as DNA: TGCGCCAGCAGACCCTTAGCGGGGGCTAGCACAGATACGCAGTATTTT.

In its sample, this clonotype was seen many times. The CDR3 sequence is CASSKLADTQYF. CDR3 DNA: TGTGCCAGCAGCAAACTAGCAGATACGCAGTATTTT. The chain couples TRBV7-2 to TRBJ2-3; D possibly corresponds to TRBD2 (5 bases). The V end was cut by 5 bases, the J end by 4 bases, with 7 bases between. Germline lookup yields CDR1 SGHTA and CDR2 FQGNSA. The CDR3 is 12 residues long.

This clonotype was seen at least ten times. The gene calls are TRBV20-1 and TRBJ1-1, with D unresolved. Germline V gene data show CDR1 as DFQATT and CDR2 as SNEGSKA (reference sequence). The CDR3 has 14 residues. V was cut by 3 bases and J by 7 bases, with 18 bases left in between. The CDR3 loop is CSASHREKGFEAFF. CDR3 DNA: TGCAGTGCTAGCCATAGGGAAAAGGGATTTGAAGCTTTCTTT.

This clonotype was counted ten times or more. The chain carries TRBV27 and TRBJ1-1, with TRBD1 as a possible D gene (6 bases). The CDR3 spans 15 residues. In germline, CDR1 is MNHEY, CDR2 SMNVEV (reference sequence). V shed 2 bases and J shed 0 bases, with 10 bases lying between them. CDR3 amino acids: CASSLVDRLNTEAFF. The CDR3 bases are TGTGCCAGCAGTTTAGTGGACAGACTGAACACTGAAGCTTTCTTT.

This clonotype was recorded at least ten times. The V and J genes are TRBV7-9 and TRBJ2-5; perhaps TRBD1 as D (5 bases). V shed 3 bases and J shed 5 bases, with 16 bases lying between them. The CDR3 runs 15 residues. Germline CDR1 SEHNR, CDR2 FQNEAQ (reference sequence). The CDR3 nucleotides are TGTGCCAGCAGCTTGAATGGCGGTTACAGGGAGACCCAGTACTTC. Protein sequence: CASSLNGGYRETQYF.

This clonotype was counted a few times. V gene TRBV21-1 combines with J gene TRBJ2-7; TRBD2, the table's D call, lacks a check against the DNA. TRBV21-1 is an annotated pseudogene. CDR3 length: 15 residues. The CDR3 bases are TGTGCCAGCAGCAAGGTAGCCGGGGGCCTTGGTTGGCAGTACTTC. Protein: CASSKVAGGLGWQYF.

This clonotype was observed a handful of times. This sequence joins TRBV6-5 and TRBJ2-7; the D gene is possibly TRBD1 (5 bases). This CDR3 has 11 amino acids. V lost 7 bases to trimming and J lost 5 bases, with 9 bases between them. Germline lookup yields CDR1 MNHEY and CDR2 SVGAGI. For the CDR3, the DNA is TGTGCCAGCAAGGGGCAGGACGAGCAGTACTTC. Translation: CASKGQDEQYF.

V usage is TRBV19 and J usage is TRBJ2-6; D is perhaps TRBD1 (6 bases). V was clipped by 6 bases and J by 0 bases, with 12 bases between them. CDR3 length equals 16 residues. Germline V gene data show CDR1 as LNHDA and CDR2 as SQIVND (reference sequence). In DNA, the CDR3 is TGTGCCAGTAGCAGACAGGTCAGCTCTGGGGCCAACGTCCTGACTTTC. Translated, it gives CASSRQVSSGANVLTF.

This clonotype was seen repeatedly, ten times or more. The rearrangement joins TRBV7-2 to TRBJ2-1, with D possibly being TRBD1 (5 bases). Trimming removed 1 base from V and 5 bases from J, with 9 bases in between. This CDR3 comprises 14 residues. Per germline, CDR1 SGHTA and CDR2 FQGNSA. DNA of the CDR3: TGTGCCAGCAGCTTAGTTGGGGCGGACAATGAGCAGTTCTTC. Its protein is CASSLVGADNEQFF.

This clonotype was seen at least ten times. The CDR3 coding sequence is TGTGCCAGCGGAGAAGGAGACTACGAGCAGTACTTC. Translation: CASGEGDYEQYF. The chain combines TRBV6-2 or TRBV6-3 with TRBJ2-7; D unclear. With 8 bases removed from V and 3 bases from J, the gap between germline ends came to 11 bases. Per germline, CDR1 MNHEY and CDR2 SVGEGT. This CDR3 region has 12 residues.

The chain uses TRBV7-9 and TRBJ1-2; D is unclear. This CDR3 has 11 amino acids. Trimming shortened V by 1 base and J by 8 bases, and 5 bases separated the two germline ends. CDR1 is SEHNR, CDR2 FQNEAQ, per germline (reference sequence). In nucleotides, the CDR3 is TGTGCCAGCAGCTTAGGGAAAGGCTACACCTTC. This gives the protein CASSLGKGYTF.

The J gene is TRBJ1-2, the V gene TRBV6-1; D is unresolved. CDR3 length: 13 residues. Deletions cut 1 base from V and 4 bases from J, with 7 bases between. Germline V gene data show CDR1 as MNHNS and CDR2 as SASEGT. This CDR3 reads CASSEETVYGYTF. Here the CDR3 DNA reads TGTGCCAGCAGTGAAGAGACGGTCTATGGCTACACCTTC.

About this clonotype: It may be a read error: a sequence one base away is much more abundant. V gene TRBV6-6 combines with J gene TRBJ2-5, with no clear D. The germline CDR1 and CDR2 sequences are MNHNY and SVGAGI (reference sequence). Trimming left V 2 bases short and J 3 bases short, with 4 bases between. The CDR3 spans 12 residues. CDR3 protein: CASSYGKETQYF. The CDR3 DNA follows: TGTGCCAGCAGTTACGGGAAAGAGACCCAGTACTTC.

There are a few counts of this clonotype. The rearrangement links TRBV4-1 to TRBJ2-5; 10 nucleotides line up with TRBD1. The V segment lost 1 base and the J segment 3 bases; nucleotides outside the gene matches: 2. CDR3 size: 15 residues. From germline, CDR1 is MGHRA and CDR2 YSYEKL. The DNA for the CDR3 is TGCGCCAGCAGCCAAGGGGGACAGGGGAAAGAGACCCAGTACTTC. It encodes CASSQGGQGKETQYF.

This clonotype was seen only once. This chain uses TRBV20-1 with TRBJ1-3; tentative D call: TRBD1 (6 bases). The CDR3 extends over 16 amino acids. The germline V gene encodes CDR1 DFQATT and CDR2 SNEGSKA (reference sequence). Trimming removed 6 bases at V and 3 bases at J, with 21 bases between. The CDR3 nucleotides are TGCAGTGCCCGAGGGGCCGGGACAAACGTTGGAAACACCATATATTTT. The encoded protein is CSARGAGTNVGNTIYF.

The genes are TRBV6-5 and TRBJ1-2; TRBD1 agrees at 7 bases. CDR1 is MNHEY, CDR2 SVGAGI, per germline. The V gene end was trimmed by 4 bases and the J gene end by 2 bases; junction bases not matched to a gene: 7. The CDR3 length is 15 residues. The CDR3 sequence is CASSSFTGANYGYTF. The CDR3 DNA sequence: TGTGCCAGCAGTTCATTTACAGGGGCAAACTATGGCTACACCTTC.

This clonotype was seen at least ten times. V is TRBV15 and J is TRBJ1-4, with 8 bases aligning to TRBD1. In germline, CDR1 is LNHNV, CDR2 YYDKDF (reference sequence). Trimming at V came to 0 bases and at J to 4 bases, leaving 7 bases not matched to a gene. This CDR3 is built from 17 residues. CDR3 sequence reads: CATSRDVGQGYNEKLFF. The CDR3 DNA reads as TGTGCCACCAGCAGAGATGTAGGACAGGGCTATAATGAAAAACTGTTTTTT.